The 2 T cell receptor beta chains presented below share a single source sample, sequenced in a study of PD-L1 blockade in urothelial cancer. The assay was immunoSEQ multiplex PCR, and TCRdb's table has in-frame clones only and misses some. The sample carries approximately 79,000 clones, roughly 87% recorded once. Here the sequenced sample was PBMCs, taken around atezolizumab (anti-PD-L1) treatment. The receptors shown here come from a woman in her sixties or seventies with urothelial cancer.

DNA for the CDR3: TGTGCCAGCAGCGTAGGAGGAGGGAACTCCTACGAGCAGTACTTC. Its translation is CASSVGGGNSYEQYF. The chain joins TRBV9 to TRBJ2-7, with TRBD2 as a possible D gene (6 bases). Germline CDR1 SGDLS, CDR2 YYNGEE. V was trimmed by 0 bases and J by 0 bases, leaving 10 bases between them. The CDR3 contains 15 residues.

V usage is TRBV9 and J usage is TRBJ2-5; D is perhaps TRBD2 (5 bases). The germline CDR1 and CDR2 sequences are SGDLS and YYNGEE. CDR3 length: 15 amino acids. V gave up 0 bases and J gave up 5 bases, with 14 bases separating them. CDR3 sequence reads: CASSVGLQFTETQYF. The CDR3 DNA reads TGTGCCAGCAGCGTAGGACTACAATTTACGGAGACCCAGTACTTC. The full variable domain, its missing parts supplied by reference TRBV9 and TRBJ2-5, is DSGVTQTPKHLITATGQRVTLRCSPRSGDLSVYWYQQSLDQGLQFLIQYYNGEERAKGNILERFSAQQFPDLHSELNLSSLELGDSALYFCASSVGLQFTETQYFGPGTRLLVL.